Shown below are 29 T cell receptor beta chains from a single sample sequenced in a study of tumor and adjacent non-tumor tissue in lung cancer. No cell sorting was done before RNA was extracted from the tissue. Distant lung tissue was collected more than 3 cm away from the tumor edge. Three rounds of nested PCR, following a modified ARM-PCR protocol, produced the TCRbeta library. Each CDR3 protein is one row after TCRdb ran MiXCR on the multiplex PCR reads. The sample gives approximately 120,000 distinct CDR3 sequences, roughly three fifths of which show up once; 15% to 20% is in the top ten. Sequenced: distant non-tumor lung tissue. These receptors were taken from a man aged 60 to 69 with non-small cell lung cancer.

Comments on this clonotype: Since a much larger clone is just one base distant, this may be a read error. The chain links TRBV6-6 to TRBJ2-1, with 14 bases aligning to TRBD2. The CDR3 loop spans 15 amino acids. In germline, CDR1 is MNHNY, CDR2 SVGAGI (reference sequence). With V trimmed by 8 bases and J by 9 bases, 9 bases remained unmatched. CDR3 nucleotide sequence: TGTGCCAGCCCGACTAGCGGGGGGGCCCTGGGTGAGCAGTTCTTC. This translates into CASPTSGGALGEQFF.

Ten or more counts support this clonotype. This chain joins TRBV11-2 and TRBJ2-1; D call uncertain. Trimming took off 5 bases at V and 0 bases at J, with 11 bases between the two ends. Per the germline V gene, CDR1 is SGHAT and CDR2 is FQNNGV. The CDR3 is 15 amino acids. The CDR3 reads CASSPATSSYNEQFF. CDR3 bases: TGTGCCAGCAGCCCAGCCACGAGCTCCTACAATGAGCAGTTCTTC.

This clonotype has ten or more counts. The chain uses TRBV5-5 and TRBJ1-2; 8 bases fit TRBD1. The CDR3 has 14 residues. Germline-derived CDR1 and CDR2 are SGHKS and YYEKEE (reference sequence). V was clipped by 4 bases and J by 4 bases; unmatched bases: 6. This chain's CDR3 is CASSPDTGGYGYTF. The CDR3 nucleotides are TGTGCCAGCAGCCCCGATACAGGGGGCTATGGCTACACCTTC.

This clonotype has at least ten counts. The V call is TRBV4-2, the J call TRBJ1-1; unclear D gene. The CDR3 is 14 amino acids. Between the trimmed V and J ends, which lost 0 bases and 5 bases, there was a span of 10 bases. Germline V gene sequence: CDR1 LGHNA, CDR2 YNFKEQ. CDR3 in amino acids: CASSQEGGLTEAFF. The CDR3 DNA follows: TGTGCCAGCAGCCAAGAAGGTGGGTTGACTGAAGCTTTCTTT.

Points on this clonotype: The junction departs from the called germline gene at one end, perhaps through a read error. The CDR3 DNA follows: TGTGTCAGCACTTTAAGAGGGACTCACAAGGAGCAGTTCTTC. As protein: CVSTLRGTHKEQFF. V and J are TRBV28 and TRBJ2-1; TRBD2 is a possible D gene (6 bases). The CDR3 totals 14 residues. CDR1 and CDR2 (germline): MDHEN, SYDVKM.

There are a few counts of this clonotype. The V call is TRBV11-1, the J call TRBJ1-1; D is ambiguous. The CDR3 loop spans 14 amino acids. The germline V gene encodes CDR1 SGHAT and CDR2 FQDESV (reference sequence). CDR3 loop: CVSSLSVGETEAFF. In DNA form, the CDR3 reads TGTGTTAGCAGCTTATCGGTGGGCGAGACTGAAGCTTTCTTT.

Note on this clonotype: Germline is not matched at one junction end, which may reflect a read error. The V and J genes are TRBV12-3 or TRBV12-4 and TRBJ2-1; TRBD2 might be the D (6 bases). CDR3 length: 15 amino acids. CDR3 sequence reads: CASKGEESSYNEQFF. CDR3 nucleotides: TGTGCCAGCAAAGGGGAGGAGAGCTCCTACAATGAGCAATTCTTC.

The chain employs TRBV2 and TRBJ2-1; the D is unclear. Trimming left V 7 bases short and J 5 bases short, with 12 bases between. CDR3 length: 13 amino acids. CDR1 is SNHLY, CDR2 FYNNEI, per germline. CDR3: CASNARQNNEQFF. The CDR3 coding sequence is TGTGCCAGCAATGCGAGGCAGAACAATGAGCAGTTCTTC.

The V call is TRBV11-1, the J call TRBJ2-2; possible D gene TRBD2, 5 bases. Per germline, CDR1 SGHAT and CDR2 FQDESV (reference sequence). The CDR3 is 17 residues long. V lost 0 bases and J lost 3, with 14 bases in between. In DNA, the CDR3 is TGTGCCAGCAGCTTAGCTGTGGTTTTGCGGGACACCGGGGAGCTGTTTTTT. This translates into CASSLAVVLRDTGELFF.

Comment on this clonotype: The junction departs from germline at one end; a sequencing error may be responsible. J is TRBJ2-3 and V is TRBV6-2 or TRBV6-3; 7 bases align to TRBD2. The CDR3 sequence is 15 residues long. Looked up from germline, CDR1 is MNHEY and CDR2 is SVGEGT. In DNA, the CDR3 is TGTGCCAGCATAGGATCTAGCGGAGGCACAGCTACGCAGTATTTT. This encodes CASIGSSGGTATQYF.

This chain joins TRBV28 and TRBJ1-1; D not resolved. The CDR3 runs to 15 residues. The V gene lost 3 bases and the J gene lost 0 bases, with 11 bases spanning the gap. Germline V gene lookup returns CDR1 MDHEN and CDR2 SYDVKM. This chain's CDR3 is CASSLRNSMNTEAFF. DNA of the CDR3: TGTGCCAGCAGTTTGCGGAACAGTATGAACACTGAAGCTTTCTTT. Based on the CDR3 plus reference TRBV28 and TRBJ1-1, the full variable domain is DVKVTQSSRYLVKRTGEKVFLECVQDMDHENMFWYRQDPGLGLRLIYFSYDVKMKEKGDIPEGYSVSREKKERFSLILESASTNQTSMYLCASSLRNSMNTEAFFGQGTRLTVV.

Comment on this clonotype: The conserved phenylalanine or tryptophan is not found at the CDR3 terminus, so this likely reflects a read error. This chain joins TRBV11-2 and TRBJ2-1; 12 bases map to TRBD2. In germline, CDR1 is SGHAT, CDR2 FQNNGV. Germline trimming cut 1 base from V and 7 bases from J; bases unmatched to any gene: 8. CDR3 length: 17 residues. Here the CDR3 DNA reads TGTGCCAGCAGCTTAGTGGTTTCTAGCGGGAGGGGTAATGAGCAGTTCTAC. Protein sequence: CASSLVVSSGRGNEQFY.

A note on this clonotype: A read error may account for a junction end that differs from germline. The chain links TRBV6-5 to TRBJ2-7, with a tentative D call TRBD2 (5 bases). The CDR3 length is 15 residues. Germline values: CDR1 MNHEY, CDR2 SVGAGI. The CDR3 bases are TGTGTCAGTACTCGTCAGAGCGGCGGCTCCTACGAGCAATACTTC. Translation: CVSTRQSGGSYEQYF.

As concerns this clonotype: Germline and junction disagree at one end, which may indicate a read error. The chain carries TRBV29-1 and TRBJ2-1; D is uncertain. The CDR3 runs 11 residues. Germline V gene data show CDR1 as SQVTM and CDR2 as ANQGSEA. The CDR3 DNA is TGCTGCGTCTCCGGGCCTAATGAGCAGTTTTTC. It encodes CCVSGPNEQFF.

On this clonotype itself: Given a much more abundant clone one base away, this may be a read error. This sequence joins TRBV12-5 and TRBJ2-2; D is possibly TRBD2 (6 bases). CDR1 and CDR2 (germline): LGHNT, FRNRAP. This CDR3 has 12 residues. The CDR3 nucleotides are TGTGCTGGTGGTCGGGGGACCGGGGAGCTGTTTTTT. Its protein product is CAGGRGTGELFF.

With respect to this clonotype: A junction end diverges from the germline sequence, so it may reflect a read error. The J gene is TRBJ2-7, the V gene TRBV11-2; D might be TRBD1 (5 bases). The germline V gene has CDR1 SGHAT and CDR2 FQNNGV. CDR3 length: 15 residues. CDR3 amino acids: CASSLEAQGVYDQYF. CDR3 coding DNA: TGTGCCAGCAGCTTAGAAGCTCAGGGTGTTTACGATCAGTACTTT.

A remark on this clonotype: In this CDR3 the conserved last residue, phenylalanine or tryptophan, is missing, so a read error is likely. The V call is TRBV4-1, the J call TRBJ1-6; D is perhaps TRBD1 (5 bases). This CDR3 spans 15 amino acids. Germline V gene lookup returns CDR1 MGHRA and CDR2 YSYEKL. The CDR3 loop is CAANSITGDNSPLHS. CDR3 nucleotide sequence: TGCGCCGCCAACAGTATAACAGGAGATAATTCGCCCCTCCACTCT.

The chain couples TRBV6-2 or TRBV6-3 to TRBJ2-2; D possibly corresponds to TRBD2 (5 bases). CDR3 size: 15 residues. Trimming shortened V by 6 bases and J by 4 bases, and 15 bases separated the two germline ends. The germline V gene has CDR1 MNHEY and CDR2 SVGEGT. CDR3 in amino acids: CASSKISATTGELFF. In nucleotides, the CDR3 is TGTGCCAGCAGCAAAATTAGCGCGACCACCGGGGAGCTGTTTTTT.

About this clonotype itself: No conserved phenylalanine or tryptophan ends this CDR3, so it is likely a read error. The chain is built from TRBV10-3 and TRBJ1-2; 10 bases are a match to TRBD1. V lost 8 bases and J lost 6; bases outside the gene matches: 3. Per the germline V gene, CDR1 is ENHRY and CDR2 is SYGVKD. This CDR3 contains 12 residues. Written as DNA, the CDR3 is TGTGCCATCGGGGACAGGGGTGATGGCTACACCTCC. Translated, it gives CAIGDRGDGYTS.

A word on this clonotype: No conserved phenylalanine or tryptophan is present at the end of the CDR3, so a read error is the likely explanation. The rearrangement joins TRBV6-2 or TRBV6-3 to TRBJ2-5; D possibly corresponds to TRBD2 (5 bases). This CDR3 has 14 residues. Germline CDR1 reads MNHEY; CDR2 reads SVGEGT. Deletions cut 8 bases from V and 1 base from J, with 14 bases between. The CDR3 sequence: CASGFAGSQETQYY. In DNA form, the CDR3 reads TGTGCCAGCGGCTTCGCGGGCAGCCAAGAGACCCAGTACTAC.

The chain recombines TRBV6-2 or TRBV6-3 with TRBJ2-2, with D maybe TRBD1 (6 bases). In germline, CDR1 is MNHEY, CDR2 SVGEGT. V was clipped by 5 bases and J by 10 bases, with 20 bases between them. This CDR3 is built from 15 residues. The CDR3 reads CASSPGQTNIEELFF. The CDR3 DNA is TGTGCCAGCAGTCCAGGACAGACCAACATCGAGGAGCTGTTTTTT.

Details on this clonotype: Germline and junction disagree at one end, which may indicate a read error. This chain connects TRBV11-2 to TRBJ1-4; D ambiguous. The CDR3 loop spans 13 amino acids. Germline CDR1 SGHAT, CDR2 FQNNGV. The CDR3 is CGSSEWLGEKLFF. The CDR3 nucleotides are TGTGGCAGCAGCGAGTGGCTGGGTGAAAAACTGTTTTTT.

This clonotype was observed many times. This chain connects TRBV5-1 to TRBJ2-3; D is undetermined. The V and J ends lost 5 bases and 4 bases respectively, with 11 bases between them. The germline CDR1 and CDR2 sequences are SGHRS and YFSETQ. This CDR3 spans 13 amino acids. The CDR3 nucleotides are TGCGCCAGCAGTCCGGCCCCCGCAGATACGCAGTATTTT. Translation: CASSPAPADTQYF.

This clonotype was counted a few times. The chain recombines TRBV23-1 with TRBJ2-7; D may be TRBD1 (5 bases). TRBV23-1 is filed as an ORF, its function uncertain. V was clipped by 0 bases and J by 5 bases, with 11 bases between them. The CDR3 is 14 residues long. CDR3: CASSQSILGDEQYF. As DNA, the CDR3 is TGCGCCAGCAGTCAATCGATTTTAGGGGACGAGCAGTACTTC.

The chain couples TRBV20-1 to TRBJ2-7, with no clear D. Between the trimmed V and J ends, which lost 0 bases and 4 bases, there was a span of 13 bases. Per germline, CDR1 DFQATT and CDR2 SNEGSKA (reference sequence). CDR3 size: 14 residues. As DNA, the CDR3 is TGCAGTGCTAGAGATCAGAGGACGGCTTACGAGCAGTACTTC. Its protein product is CSARDQRTAYEQYF.

With regard to this clonotype: A read error is possible here, since a much larger clone lies one base away. The chain couples TRBV5-1 to TRBJ2-3; D is possibly TRBD2 (5 bases). V gave up 4 bases and J gave up 4 bases, with 13 bases separating them. Germline V gives CDR1 SGHRS, CDR2 YFSETQ. The CDR3 has 14 residues. The CDR3 DNA reads TGCGCCAGCAGCCCTACTAGAGTCGCAGATACGCAGTATTTT. This codes for CASSPTRVADTQYF.

Remarks on this clonotype: Germline and junction disagree at one end, which may indicate a read error. This chain links TRBV6-1 with TRBJ1-1; no clear D. This CDR3 spans 14 amino acids. CDR1 is MNHNS and CDR2 is SASEGT in the germline V gene. As DNA, the CDR3 is TGTGCCAGCAGTGAGCGGGGTGCCAAGGCTGAAGCTCTCTTT. Translating it yields CASSERGAKAEALF.

This clonotype was counted once. Germline is not matched at one junction end, which may reflect a read error. This sequence joins TRBV11-2 and TRBJ2-6; unclear D gene. CDR1 and CDR2 (germline): SGHAT, FQNNGV. The CDR3 covers 12 residues. This CDR3 reads CASTPVANVLIF. The CDR3 nucleotides read TGTGCCAGCACCCCGGTGGCCAACGTCCTAATTTTC.

The CDR3 region is CSVEVGIGVGEQYF. For the CDR3, the DNA is TGCAGCGTTGAAGTCGGAATAGGGGTCGGAGAGCAGTACTTC. The V call is TRBV29-1, the J call TRBJ2-7; the D gene is possibly TRBD1 (5 bases). Germline V gene lookup returns CDR1 SQVTM and CDR2 ANQGSEA. The CDR3 runs to 14 residues. The V end was cut by 1 base, the J end by 7 bases, with 17 bases between.